This T cell receptor beta chain came from a study of shared clonotypes between healthy human individuals. On sorted subsets, replicate PCRs used about 0.2 ug DNA, or roughly 30,000 T cell genomes. Method: immunoSEQ multiplex PCR; TCRdb's copy keeps in-frame clones and lacks some. In the table there are around 2,000,000 clones, around 95% of which are singletons. This CDR3 spans 12 amino acids. Looked up from germline, CDR1 is SQVTM and CDR2 is ANQGSEA. The germline V and J ends were trimmed by 8 bases and 5 bases, with 16 bases remaining between them. There were no recent acute infections or vaccinations among the donors, who were healthy HIV-negative adults.

The specimen sequenced was naive CD4+ T cells sorted from blood. The subset is: CD45RA+ positively selected. The chain carries TRBV29-1 and TRBJ2-7, with D possibly being TRBD1 or TRBD2 (5 bases each). The clonotype comes from a man younger than 35 in good health. In DNA, the CDR3 is TGCAGCACTGTGGTGGGGGTCGACGAGCAGTACTTC. This translates into CSTVVGVDEQYF.